Listed here is a single TCR beta chain. Original analysis: Estimated nucleated cell counts came from reference gene primer amplification. Sequencing used immunoSEQ multiplex PCR; TCRdb keeps in-frame clones, though not all of them. That table is the source of V, J and clone size, and D and trimming were worked out from the DNA. Among roughly 59,000 clones listed, roughly 80% were seen once. The data stem from a study of blood T cell repertoires in COVID-19. Study-wide background: Samples representing acute and convalescent COVID-19 were sourced from the United States, Italy and Spain. The analysed material was cDNA or gDNA that came from T cells, B-cell-depleted T cells, or PBMCs.

This CDR3 has 16 residues. CDR1 and CDR2 (germline): SGHTA, FQGNSA. V shed 5 bases, J shed 7 bases, and the junction held 11 bases outside the gene matches. The rearrangement uses TRBV7-2 and TRBJ2-1; 10 nucleotides agree with TRBD2. Material: peripheral blood. This TCR came from a human donor in a cohort sampled during active COVID-19. In nucleotides, the CDR3 is TGTGCCAGCAGCGCTAGCGGGAGAACTAGGTCGAATGAGCAGTTCTTC. This codes for CASSASGRTRSNEQFF.